One and the same sample provided the 11 T cell receptor beta chains below, sequenced in a study of blood T cell repertoires in COVID-19. The data were produced by immunoSEQ multiplex PCR, yet TCRdb's version contains in-frame clones alone and is incomplete. This table holds around 250,000 clones, around 87% found once. The material sequenced was peripheral blood. Every receptor here comes from an older woman with COVID-19, enrolled during active disease.

The chain joins TRBV27 to TRBJ1-4; maybe TRBD1 (5 bases). Trimming removed 6 bases from V and 5 bases from J, with 34 bases in between. The CDR3 is made up of 21 amino acids. CDR1 and CDR2 (germline): MNHEY, SMNVEV (reference sequence). The DNA for the CDR3 is TGTGCCAGCAGCCTGGGGGGACCAACAAGGGGCCTACGATTCGGAAATGAAAAACTGTTTTTT. Translating it yields CASSLGGPTRGLRFGNEKLFF.

This sequence joins TRBV11-3 and TRBJ1-1, with 8 bases identical to TRBD1. V was pared by 4 bases and J by 6 bases, with 7 bases of the junction left unmatched. The CDR3 contains 14 residues. Germline V gene data show CDR1 as SGHNT and CDR2 as YENEEA. CDR3 coding DNA: TGTGCCAGCAGCTCCCGGACAGGGCCCGCTGAAGCTTTCTTT. It yields the protein CASSSRTGPAEAFF.

This chain joins TRBV4-3 and TRBJ1-3; D possibly corresponds to TRBD1 (6 bases). The length of the CDR3 is 17 residues. The ends were cut back, 0 bases at V and 5 bases at J, with 17 bases in the middle. Germline lookup yields CDR1 LGHNA and CDR2 YSLEER. The CDR3 reads CASSQDVVPRGRNTIYF. CDR3 sequence (DNA): TGCGCCAGCAGCCAAGACGTCGTTCCCAGGGGTAGAAACACCATATATTTT.

The V call is TRBV27, the J call TRBJ2-1; tentative D call: TRBD1 (5 bases). The germline CDR1 and CDR2 sequences are MNHEY and SMNVEV (reference sequence). CDR3 size: 12 residues. V lost 5 bases and J 10 bases, leaving 12 bases between the germline ends. CDR3 sequence: CASSPQGQEQFF. CDR3 nucleotide sequence: TGTGCCAGCAGTCCCCAGGGTCAGGAGCAGTTCTTC.

V usage is TRBV21-1 and J usage is TRBJ1-1; TRBD1 was called by the table and not checked on the DNA. TRBV21-1 is tagged as a pseudogene. The CDR3 has 17 residues. The chain's CDR3 is CASSAQARDRVDTEAFF. As DNA, the CDR3 is TGTGCCAGCAGCGCTCAAGCGCGGGACAGGGTTGACACTGAAGCTTTCTTT.

The chain uses TRBV19 and TRBJ1-5; D possibly corresponds to TRBD1 (5 bases). The CDR3 runs 14 residues. Germline CDR1 LNHDA, CDR2 SQIVND (reference sequence). Trimming pared 10 bases from V and 4 bases from J, leaving 17 bases between. CDR3 sequence: CATLSRGTNQPQHF. CDR3 nucleotide sequence: TGTGCCACCCTTTCACGCGGGACTAATCAGCCCCAGCATTTT.

The chain couples TRBV7-9 to TRBJ2-1, with 13 bases identical to TRBD2. Looked up from germline, CDR1 is SEHNR and CDR2 is FQNEAQ (reference sequence). V was pared by 8 bases and J by 5 bases, with 12 bases of the junction left unmatched. The CDR3 is made up of 17 amino acids. Written as DNA, the CDR3 is TGTGCCAGCCGACGGGGACTAGCGGGGAGGGGAAACAATGAGCAGTTCTTC. This gives the protein CASRRGLAGRGNNEQFF.

The chain is built from TRBV18 and TRBJ2-2, with unresolved D. CDR3 length: 16 amino acids. V lost 0 bases, J lost 4 bases, and 12 bases lay in between. The germline V gene encodes CDR1 KGHSH and CDR2 LQKENI. CDR3: CASSPPLGFGTGELFF. The CDR3, as DNA: TGTGCCAGCTCACCACCCCTCGGGTTTGGCACCGGGGAGCTGTTTTTT.

The rearrangement uses TRBV5-8 and TRBJ2-7, with D perhaps TRBD2 (6 bases). Germline lookup yields CDR1 SGHTS and CDR2 YDEGEE. V shed 2 bases and J shed 6 bases, with 18 bases lying between them. CDR3 length equals 15 residues. CDR3 nucleotides: TGTGCCAGCAGCTTCCGGGGGTCCTCGTCTTCCGAGCAGTACTTC. Encoded protein: CASSFRGSSSSEQYF.

This chain uses TRBV21-1 with TRBJ2-6; the table's D call of TRBD1 was not tested on the DNA. TRBV21-1 is a pseudogene segment. The CDR3 runs to 16 residues. CDR3 sequence reads: CASSYCQVVGANVLTF. The CDR3 region has the DNA TGTGCCAGCAGCTACTGTCAGGTCGTTGGGGCCAACGTCCTGACTTTC.

The chain joins TRBV6-5 to TRBJ2-2, with TRBD1 as a possible D gene (5 bases). The CDR3 runs to 16 residues. V lost 0 bases and J lost 8, with 16 bases in between. Germline V gene sequence: CDR1 MNHEY, CDR2 SVGAGI. In nucleotides, the CDR3 is TGTGCCAGCAGTTACTCACCCCAGGGAATCCCGGGGGAGCTGTTTTTT. Protein: CASSYSPQGIPGELFF.